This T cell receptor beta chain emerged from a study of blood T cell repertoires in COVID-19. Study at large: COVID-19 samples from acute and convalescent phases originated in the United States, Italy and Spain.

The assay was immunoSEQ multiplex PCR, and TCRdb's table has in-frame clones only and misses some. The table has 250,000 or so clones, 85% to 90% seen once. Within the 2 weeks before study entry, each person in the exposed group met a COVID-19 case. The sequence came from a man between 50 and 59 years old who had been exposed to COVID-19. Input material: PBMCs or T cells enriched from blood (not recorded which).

The CDR3 is CASSADRGYEQFF. The DNA of the CDR3 is TGTGCCAGCAGTGCAGACAGGGGCTATGAGCAGTTCTTC. V and J are TRBV27 and TRBJ2-1; 8 bases line up with TRBD1. Germline V CDR1 and CDR2: MNHEY, SMNVEV (reference sequence). The CDR3 length is 13 residues. Trimming at V came to 5 bases and at J to 8 bases, leaving 5 bases not matched to a gene.